This TCR beta chain appears in the sequencing data of a study of blood T cells in healthy people across ages. Sample-barcoded 5' priming and a J-beta primer mix drove a second PCR of about 6 to 11 cycles. TCRdb ran MiXCR on the 5' RACE reads and lists one entry per CDR3 protein. Here the sample spans 1.5 million to 2 million distinct CDR3 sequences, more than 35% being singletons. This clonotype was seen just once. Its antigen remains unknown. Study findings and constraints: Unsorted PBMC material precluded a definitive naive versus antigen-experienced comparison.

The V segment lost 4 bases and the J segment 3 bases; nucleotides outside the gene matches: 9. Germline-derived CDR1 and CDR2 are SGHRS and YFSETQ. This CDR3 region has 16 residues. Material for sequencing was blood. The TCR sequence derives from a human donor in good health. The rearrangement joins TRBV5-1 to TRBJ2-3; TRBD1 aligns across 9 bases. The DNA of the CDR3 is TGCGCCAGCAGCCCGGACAGGGGTCCACCTACAGATACGCAGTATTTT. Translating gives CASSPDRGPPTDTQYF.